This TCR beta chain is from a study of blood T cell repertoires in COVID-19. In the source study's methods: Cell counts per sample came from amplifying reference gene primers. Libraries were prepared by immunoSEQ multiplex PCR; TCRdb keeps only in-frame clonotypes and omits some of them. Clone size and V and J calls were adopted from that table, with D and trimming inferred from the DNA. Among 250,000 to 400,000 clones listed, about 87% were seen once. Individuals aged about 18 to 90 years were recruited from around 22 US areas. Participant-given clinical history determined each cohort assignment. Two consecutive negative NP/OP PCR tests, clearance, or resolved symptoms defined Cohort 3 recovery. V trimming: 6 bases; J trimming: 6 bases; junction bases outside the gene matches: 12. CDR1 MNHNY and CDR2 SVGAGI come from the germline V gene (reference sequence). The CDR3 runs 16 residues.

Sample: PBMCs or T cells enriched from blood (not recorded which). The clonotype comes from a woman aged 25 to 45 who had recovered from COVID-19. This chain links TRBV6-6 with TRBJ1-2; 11 bases line up with TRBD1. This CDR3 is CASSRPGQGAGDGYTF. CDR3 nucleotide sequence: TGTGCCAGCAGCCGGCCAGGACAGGGGGCGGGCGATGGCTACACCTTC.